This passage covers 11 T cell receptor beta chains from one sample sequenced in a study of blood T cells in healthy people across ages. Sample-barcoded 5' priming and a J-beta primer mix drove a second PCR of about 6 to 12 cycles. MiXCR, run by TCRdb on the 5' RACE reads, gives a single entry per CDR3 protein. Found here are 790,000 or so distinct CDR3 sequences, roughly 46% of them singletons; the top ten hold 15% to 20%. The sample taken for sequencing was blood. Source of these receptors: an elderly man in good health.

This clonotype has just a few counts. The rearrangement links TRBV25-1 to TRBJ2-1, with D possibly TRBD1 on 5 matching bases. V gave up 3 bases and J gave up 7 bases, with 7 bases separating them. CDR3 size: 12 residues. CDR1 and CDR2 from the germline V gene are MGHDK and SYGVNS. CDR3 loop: CASSDQGNEQFF. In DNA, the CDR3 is TGTGCCAGCAGTGATCAGGGTAATGAGCAGTTCTTC.

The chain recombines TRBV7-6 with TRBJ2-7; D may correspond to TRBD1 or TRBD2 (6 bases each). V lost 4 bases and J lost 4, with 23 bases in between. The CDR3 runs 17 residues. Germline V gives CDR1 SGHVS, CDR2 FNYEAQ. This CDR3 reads CASSSRGVRGRLYEQYF. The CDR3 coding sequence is TGTGCCAGCAGCTCCCGGGGTGTACGGGGGCGACTGTACGAGCAGTACTTC.

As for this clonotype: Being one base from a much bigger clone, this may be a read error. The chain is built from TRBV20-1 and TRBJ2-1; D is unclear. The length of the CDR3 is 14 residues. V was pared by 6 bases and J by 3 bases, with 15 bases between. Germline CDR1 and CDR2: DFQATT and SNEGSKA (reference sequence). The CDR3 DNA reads TGCAGTGCCGTCGAGCGAGCGAGCTACAATGAGCAGTTCTTC. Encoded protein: CSAVERASYNEQFF.

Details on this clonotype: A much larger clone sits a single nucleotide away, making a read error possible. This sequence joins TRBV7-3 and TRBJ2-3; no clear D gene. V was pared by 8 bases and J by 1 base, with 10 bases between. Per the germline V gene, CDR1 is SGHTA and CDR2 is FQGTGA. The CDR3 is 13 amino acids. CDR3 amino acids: CASQVGGTDTQYF. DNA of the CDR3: TGTGCCAGCCAGGTAGGCGGCACAGATACGCAGTATTTT.

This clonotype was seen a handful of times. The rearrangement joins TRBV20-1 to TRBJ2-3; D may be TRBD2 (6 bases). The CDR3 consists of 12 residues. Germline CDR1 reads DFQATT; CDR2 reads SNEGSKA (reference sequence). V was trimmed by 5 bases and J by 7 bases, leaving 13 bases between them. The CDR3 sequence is CSAYYSGNTQYF. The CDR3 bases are TGCAGTGCTTACTATAGCGGTAATACGCAGTATTTT.

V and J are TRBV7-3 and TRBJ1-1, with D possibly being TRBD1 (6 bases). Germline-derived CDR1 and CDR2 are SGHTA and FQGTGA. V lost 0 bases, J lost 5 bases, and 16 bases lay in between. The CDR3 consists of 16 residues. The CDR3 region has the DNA TGTGCCAGCAGCTTAACAAGGGGGACCCCAGGGACTGAAGCTTTCTTT. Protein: CASSLTRGTPGTEAFF.

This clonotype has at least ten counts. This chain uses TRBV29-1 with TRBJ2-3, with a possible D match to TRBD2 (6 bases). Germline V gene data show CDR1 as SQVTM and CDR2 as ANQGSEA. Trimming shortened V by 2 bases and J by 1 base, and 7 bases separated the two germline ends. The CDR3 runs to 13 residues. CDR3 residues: CSVESGGTDTQYF. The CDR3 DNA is TGCAGCGTTGAATCGGGGGGCACAGATACGCAGTATTTT.

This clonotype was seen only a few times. In DNA, the CDR3 is TGTGCCAGCAGCTTAATGGGACAGCTGAATTCACCCCTCCACTTT. Translated: CASSLMGQLNSPLHF. V gene TRBV7-3 combines with J gene TRBJ1-6, with TRBD1 matching over 7 bases. The V and J ends lost 1 base and 7 bases, in that order; junction bases with no gene match: 4. Germline loops: CDR1 SGHTA, CDR2 FQGTGA. This CDR3 is 15 amino acids long.

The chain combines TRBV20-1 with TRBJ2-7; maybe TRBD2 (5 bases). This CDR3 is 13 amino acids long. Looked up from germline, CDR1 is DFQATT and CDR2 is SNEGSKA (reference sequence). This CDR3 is CSSRPGETYEQYF. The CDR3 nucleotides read TGCAGCAGCCGACCCGGGGAAACCTACGAGCAGTACTTC.

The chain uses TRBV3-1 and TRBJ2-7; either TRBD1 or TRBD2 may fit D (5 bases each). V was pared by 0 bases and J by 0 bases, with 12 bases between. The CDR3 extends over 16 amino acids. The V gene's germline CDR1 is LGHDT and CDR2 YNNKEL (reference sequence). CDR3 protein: CASSQDLGTASYEQYF. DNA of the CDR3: TGTGCCAGCAGCCAAGATCTCGGGACGGCCTCCTACGAGCAGTACTTC.

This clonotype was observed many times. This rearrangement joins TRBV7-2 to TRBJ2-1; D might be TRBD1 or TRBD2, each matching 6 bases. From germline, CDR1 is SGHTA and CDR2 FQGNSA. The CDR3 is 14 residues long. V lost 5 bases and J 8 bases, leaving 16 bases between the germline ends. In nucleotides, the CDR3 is TGTGCCAGCAGCCGAGGGGGGAGTAACTATGAGCAGTTCTTC. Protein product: CASSRGGSNYEQFF.